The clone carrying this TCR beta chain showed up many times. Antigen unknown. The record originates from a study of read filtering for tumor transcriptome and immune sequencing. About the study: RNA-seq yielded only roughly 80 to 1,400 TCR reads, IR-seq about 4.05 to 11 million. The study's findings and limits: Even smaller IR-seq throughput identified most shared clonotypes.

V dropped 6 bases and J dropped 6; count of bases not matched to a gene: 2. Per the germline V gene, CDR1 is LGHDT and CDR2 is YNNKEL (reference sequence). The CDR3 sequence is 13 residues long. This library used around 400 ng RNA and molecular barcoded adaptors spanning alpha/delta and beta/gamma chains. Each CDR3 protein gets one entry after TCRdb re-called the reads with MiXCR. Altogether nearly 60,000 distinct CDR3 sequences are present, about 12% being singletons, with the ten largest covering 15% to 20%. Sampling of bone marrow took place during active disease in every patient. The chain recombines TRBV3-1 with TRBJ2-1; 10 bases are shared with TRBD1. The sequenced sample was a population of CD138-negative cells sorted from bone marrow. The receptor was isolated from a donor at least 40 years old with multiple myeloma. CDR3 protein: CASRDRGFNEQFF. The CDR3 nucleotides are TGTGCCAGCAGGGACAGGGGGTTCAATGAGCAGTTCTTC.